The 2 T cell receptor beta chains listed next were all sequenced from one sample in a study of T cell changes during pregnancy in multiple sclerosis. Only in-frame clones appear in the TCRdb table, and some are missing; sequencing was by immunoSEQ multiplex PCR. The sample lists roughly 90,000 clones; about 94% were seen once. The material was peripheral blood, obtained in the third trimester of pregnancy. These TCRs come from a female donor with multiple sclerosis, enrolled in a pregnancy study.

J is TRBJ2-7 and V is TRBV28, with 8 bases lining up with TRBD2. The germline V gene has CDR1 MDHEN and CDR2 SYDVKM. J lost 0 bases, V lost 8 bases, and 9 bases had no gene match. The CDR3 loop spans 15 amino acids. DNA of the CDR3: TGTGCCAGCCTACGGGGGGGCCGCTACTCCTACGAGCAGTACTTC. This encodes CASLRGGRYSYEQYF.

The CDR3 nucleotides read TGTGCCAGCAGCTTAGCATCAGGGGTGAATGAGCAGTTCTTC. Translation gives CASSLASGVNEQFF. The rearrangement joins TRBV11-2 to TRBJ2-1; D may be TRBD1 (6 bases). V lost 1 base, J lost 7 bases, and 11 bases lay in between. Germline CDR1 and CDR2: SGHAT and FQNNGV. CDR3 length equals 14 residues.